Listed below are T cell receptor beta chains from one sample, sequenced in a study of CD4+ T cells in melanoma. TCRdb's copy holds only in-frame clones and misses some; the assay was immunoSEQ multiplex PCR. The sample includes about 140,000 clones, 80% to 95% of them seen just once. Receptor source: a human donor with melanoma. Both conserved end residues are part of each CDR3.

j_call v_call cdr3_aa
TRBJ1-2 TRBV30 CAWVRGKDGYTF
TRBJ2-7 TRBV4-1 CASSQAGRTREQYF
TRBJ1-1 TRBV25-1 CASSRIGQGKTEAFF
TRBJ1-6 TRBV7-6 CASSNTQGNSPLHF
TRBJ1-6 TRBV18 CASSPPDRGSYNSPLHF
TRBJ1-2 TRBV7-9 CASGTGVTNGYTF
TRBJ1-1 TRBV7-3 CASSKRMGTEAFF
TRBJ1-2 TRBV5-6 CASSPLDRGPSDGYTF
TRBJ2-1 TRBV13 CASSLALSSYNEQFF
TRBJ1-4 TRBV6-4 CAILNEKLFF
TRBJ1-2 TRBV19 CASSVVDANYGYTF
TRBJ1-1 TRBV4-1 CASSPVLKEAEAFF
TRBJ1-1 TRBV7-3 CASSFTGHGNTEAFF
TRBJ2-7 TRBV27 CASSLRLGGGYEQYF
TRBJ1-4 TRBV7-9 CASSLGSGARGNEKLFF
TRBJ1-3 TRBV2 CASSESLGNTIYF
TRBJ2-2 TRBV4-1 CASSQGSSLTGELFF
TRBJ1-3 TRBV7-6 CASSYRAPPGNTIYF
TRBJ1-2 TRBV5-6 CASSFGQGPPYYGYTF
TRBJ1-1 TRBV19 CASSIAPYGNTEAFF
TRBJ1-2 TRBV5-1 CASSRGQDGYTF
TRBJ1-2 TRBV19 CASSIDRGSGYTF
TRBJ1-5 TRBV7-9 CASSPGGFDNQPQHF
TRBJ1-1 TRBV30 CAWAPVMSEAFF
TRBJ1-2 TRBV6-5 CASSTTGYGYTF
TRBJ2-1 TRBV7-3 CASSLTAGSEQFF